The clone carrying this T cell receptor (beta chain) was counted many times. Its antigen remains unidentified. CDR3 length equals 13 residues. Trimming took 3 bases from V and 5 from J; bases not matched to a gene: 6. Germline V gives CDR1 SQVTM, CDR2 ANQGSEA. The source of the sample is a study of T-cell memory formation after mild COVID-19. Study-level points and caveats: In second-wave clones peaking day 37, SARS-CoV-2 specificity remained unconfirmed. CD8+ contracting clones occupied EMRA, while CD4+ ones occupied mainly CM and EM.

Barcoded TCR alpha and TCR beta cDNA libraries with UMIs came from 5'RACE using constant-segment primers. TCRdb independently ran MiXCR on the 5' RACE reads; one entry per CDR3 protein. The sample holds nearly 110,000 distinct CDR3 sequences, around 12% seen once. Sequenced sample: PBMCs or a T cell subset sorted from them (not recorded which). The receptor comes from an adult woman who had mild COVID-19 (a few samples of this study predate the infection). Cell type and time point are not known. The rearrangement joins TRBV29-1 to TRBJ2-7; 8 bases agree with TRBD1. This chain's CDR3 is CSVDPGTGDEQYF. The CDR3 region has the DNA TGCAGCGTTGACCCCGGGACAGGTGACGAGCAGTACTTC.